The next 20 T cell receptor beta chains were all read from a single sample in a study of Ad26.COV2.S vaccination and SARS-CoV-2 variants. Data came from immunoSEQ multiplex PCR; TCRdb stores just in-frame clones and leaves some out. The data show over 250,000 clones, about 89% seen once. The treatment denotes: 15 to 20 received Ad26.COV2.S at low or high dose, single or two shots; five or six received placebo; per-sample allocation not given. Samples were taken on day 63 after the first vaccine or placebo injection. Source: peripheral blood, taken in a trial of Ad26.COV2.S vaccine versus placebo. These receptors were taken from a person aged 18-65 years who received the Ad26.COV2.S COVID-19 vaccine or a placebo.

This rearrangement joins TRBV3-1 (or the pseudogene TRBV3-2) to TRBJ1-2; tentative D call: TRBD1 (6 bases). CDR3 length equals 17 residues. From germline, CDR1 is LGHDT and CDR2 YNNKEL (reference sequence). Trimming stripped 0 bases from V and 3 bases from J, with 17 bases between. In nucleotides, the CDR3 is TGTGCCAGCAGCCAAGAGGCACAGGGAGGGTTTTACTATGGCTACACCTTC. Protein: CASSQEAQGGFYYGYTF.

The gene calls are TRBV6-6 and TRBJ2-1; TRBD2 aligns across 11 bases. V lost 5 bases, J lost 4 bases, and 10 bases stayed unmatched. The CDR3 covers 17 residues. Germline CDR1 reads MNHNY; CDR2 reads SVGAGI (reference sequence). CDR3 nucleotides: TGTGCCAGCAGTCGACTAGCGGGGTCATCGAAATACAATGAGCAGTTCTTC. Its protein is CASSRLAGSSKYNEQFF.

The chain carries TRBV9 and TRBJ2-1; 7 bases line up with TRBD1. The V segment lost 3 bases and the J segment 0 bases; nucleotides outside the gene matches: 3. CDR1 is SGDLS and CDR2 is YYNGEE in the germline V gene. The CDR3 runs 15 residues. The CDR3 loop is CASSGGTASYNEQFF. CDR3 in DNA: TGTGCCAGCAGCGGGGGGACAGCCTCCTACAATGAGCAGTTCTTC.

Comment on this clone: No conserved phenylalanine or tryptophan is present at the end of the CDR3, so a read error is the likely explanation. Because the CDR3's place on the DNA is in doubt, the DNA is left out and the CDR3 is given as listed by TCRdb. The rearrangement links TRBV29-1 to TRBJ1-2; the DNA was not used to check the table's D call, TRBD1. The CDR3 is 12 residues long, counting both termini. CDR1 SQVTM and CDR2 ANQGSEA come from the germline V gene. The CDR3: CSVRDRGSAGAV.

J is TRBJ2-3 and V is TRBV28, with 12 bases lining up with TRBD2. The CDR3 is made up of 16 amino acids. CDR1 is MDHEN, CDR2 SYDVKM, per germline. Germline trimming cut 5 bases from V and 2 bases from J; bases unmatched to any gene: 5. CDR3 protein: CASSARLAGDTDTQYF. CDR3 bases: TGTGCCAGCAGTGCCCGACTAGCGGGGGACACAGATACGCAGTATTTT.

The J gene is TRBJ1-1, the V gene TRBV5-1, with D tentatively TRBD1 (5 bases). Trimming left V 3 bases short and J 0 bases short, with 15 bases between. The CDR3 length is 16 residues. Germline V gene lookup returns CDR1 SGHRS and CDR2 YFSETQ. CDR3 residues: CASSYGLGAMNTEAFF. CDR3 DNA sequence: TGCGCCAGCAGCTATGGATTAGGGGCCATGAACACTGAAGCTTTCTTT.

The chain couples TRBV14 to TRBJ2-6; the match to TRBD1 covers 7 bases. V was pared by 4 bases and J by 2 bases, with 11 bases of the junction left unmatched. The CDR3 consists of 18 residues. The V gene's germline CDR1 is SGHDN and CDR2 FVKESK. CDR3 nucleotide sequence: TGTGCCAGCAGCCTTCGACAGGGAGTTGCGGCTGGGGCCAACGTCCTGACTTTC. Residues: CASSLRQGVAAGANVLTF. The full variable domain, completed using reference TRBV14 and TRBJ2-6, is EAGVTQFPSHSVIEKGQTVTLRCDPISGHDNLYWYRRVMGKEIKFLLHFVKESKQDESGMPNNRFLAERTGGTYSTLKVQPAELEDSGVYFCASSLRQGVAAGANVLTFGAGSRLTVL.

The genes are TRBV7-8 and TRBJ2-7, with a possible D match to TRBD1 (6 bases). Trimming removed 4 bases at V and 11 bases at J, with 15 bases between. Germline assignment: CDR1 SGHVS and CDR2 FQNEAQ. This CDR3 has 12 amino acids. The CDR3: CASSYVSGVEYF. In nucleotides, the CDR3 is TGTGCCAGCAGCTACGTTTCAGGGGTGGAGTACTTC.

The V call is TRBV7-2, the J call TRBJ1-1; D is unresolved. The CDR3 runs to 14 residues. CDR1 is SGHTA, CDR2 FQGNSA, per germline. Trimming stripped 3 bases from V and 0 bases from J, with 8 bases between. CDR3 in DNA: TGTGCCAGCAGCTTCGGACGGCTGAACACTGAAGCTTTCTTT. This translates into CASSFGRLNTEAFF.

This clone appeared a few times. Other DNA sequences in this specimen translate into the identical CDR3. CDR3 DNA sequence: TGTGCCACCAGCAGGGACAGGGGAAGCTATGGCTACACCTTC. This gives the protein CATSRDRGSYGYTF. The rearrangement links TRBV15 to TRBJ1-2; 9 bases align to TRBD1. In germline, CDR1 is LNHNV, CDR2 YYDKDF (reference sequence). The CDR3 contains 14 residues. The V and J ends lost 3 bases and 4 bases, in that order; junction bases with no gene match: 3.

The chain has TRBV6-5 and TRBJ2-7, with 7 positions matching TRBD2. The J segment lost 5 bases and the V segment lost 7 bases, leaving 14 bases of the junction unmatched. Germline CDR1 is MNHEY and CDR2 is SVGAGI. The CDR3 extends over 15 amino acids. CDR3 sequence: CASNQIGGNAHEQYF. CDR3 sequence (DNA): TGTGCCAGCAACCAGATCGGGGGGAATGCCCACGAGCAGTACTTC.

The V gene is TRBV7-8, the J gene TRBJ2-7; 12 bases align to TRBD1. Germline CDR1 and CDR2: SGHVS and FQNEAQ. There are 14 residues in the CDR3. The V and J ends lost 1 base and 6 bases, in that order; junction bases with no gene match: 1. For the CDR3, the DNA is TGTGCCAGCAGCTTAGGGGACAGGGGGCGCGAGCAGTACTTC. Translated, it gives CASSLGDRGREQYF.

The V gene is TRBV2, the J gene TRBJ1-5, with D perhaps matching TRBD1 (6 bases). The CDR3 runs to 16 residues. Germline CDR1 SNHLY, CDR2 FYNNEI. The germline V and J ends were trimmed by 5 bases and 3 bases, with 17 bases remaining between them. CDR3 in amino acids: CASSPTEGQNNQPQHF. The DNA of the CDR3 is TGTGCCAGCAGTCCCACTGAAGGACAGAACAATCAGCCCCAGCATTTT.

The V call is TRBV6-4, the J call TRBJ2-1, with TRBD1 identical over 9 bases. V was pared by 5 bases and J by 7 bases, with 9 bases of the junction left unmatched. CDR1 is MRHNA, CDR2 SNTAGT, per germline. The CDR3 contains 15 residues. The CDR3 spells CASSPRDRVGNEQFF. CDR3 DNA sequence: TGTGCCAGCAGTCCCAGGGACAGGGTTGGGAATGAGCAGTTCTTC.

This sequence joins TRBV5-6 and TRBJ1-2; weak D call: TRBD1 (6 bases). CDR1 and CDR2 from the germline V gene are SGHDT and YYEEEE. V lost 3 bases to trimming and J lost 5 bases, with 20 bases between them. There are 16 residues in the CDR3. The CDR3 here is CASSYYRSGGLYGYTF. Written as DNA, the CDR3 is TGTGCCAGCAGCTACTACCGGAGCGGGGGCCTATATGGCTACACCTTC.

V gene TRBV6-5 combines with J gene TRBJ1-1; D remains ambiguous. Trimming removed 6 bases from V and 6 bases from J, with 14 bases in between. CDR1 and CDR2 from the germline V gene are MNHEY and SVGAGI. This CDR3 comprises 13 residues. The CDR3 here is CASSPRVRAEAFF. In DNA form, the CDR3 reads TGTGCCAGCAGCCCCAGAGTTAGAGCTGAAGCTTTCTTT.

The chain couples TRBV3-1 (or the pseudogene TRBV3-2) to TRBJ1-2; 7 bases line up with TRBD1. V lost 6 bases to trimming and J lost 3 bases; unmatched junction nucleotides: 7. This CDR3 is built from 14 residues. The germline V gene has CDR1 LGHDT and CDR2 YNNKEL (reference sequence). The CDR3 is CASSRGGTDYGYTF. The CDR3 region has the DNA TGTGCCAGCAGTCGCGGCGGGACAGACTATGGCTACACCTTC.

This clone came up many times. In the same sample, other DNA sequences code for this CDR3. The gene calls are TRBV6-5 and TRBJ2-1, with D maybe TRBD1 (6 bases). Trimming left V 2 bases short and J 4 bases short, with 9 bases between. Germline CDR1 is MNHEY and CDR2 is SVGAGI. The CDR3 runs 14 residues. The CDR3 spells CASSYGGRYNEQFF. Here the CDR3 DNA reads TGTGCCAGCAGTTACGGGGGCAGGTACAATGAGCAGTTCTTC.

This clone appeared a single time. CDR3 coding DNA: TGTGCCAGCAGCTCCCGTTGGGGTACTGAAGCTTTCTTT. Translated, it gives CASSSRWGTEAFF. The chain joins TRBV7-2 to TRBJ1-1; no firm D call. The ends were cut back, 4 bases at V and 5 bases at J, with 11 bases in the middle. The CDR3 contains 13 residues. Germline CDR1 is SGHTA and CDR2 is FQGNSA. Supplemented by reference TRBV7-2 and TRBJ1-1, the full variable domain reads GAGVSQSPSNKVTEKGKDVELRCDPISGHTALYWYRQSLGQGLEFLIYFQGNSAPDKSGLPSDRFSAERTGGSVSTLTIQRTQQEDSAVYLCASSSRWGTEAFFGQGTRLTVV.

CDR3 loop: CASSQGLAGTYEQYF. In nucleotides, the CDR3 is TGTGCCAGCAGCCAAGGACTAGCGGGTACCTACGAGCAGTACTTC. The J gene is TRBJ2-7, the V gene TRBV5-5; 11 bases are shared with TRBD2. The CDR3 has 15 amino acids. The V gene end was trimmed by 4 bases and the J gene end by 2 bases; junction bases not matched to a gene: 5. CDR1 and CDR2 (germline): SGHKS, YYEKEE (reference sequence).